This T cell receptor beta chain was profiled in a study of blood T cells in healthy people across ages. Overall study context: Template switching captured about one barcoded beta molecule per two T cells. Findings and caveats of the study: One million T cells yielded diversity estimates that were considered underestimates. Long-lived donors exceeded aged donors in naive CD4+ cells and diversity. Unknown donor CMV status possibly confounded expanded clonotype changes.

Primers used in a second PCR of roughly 7 to 12 cycles were a sample-barcoded 5' primer and a J-beta primer mix. TCRdb itself ran the 5' RACE reads through MiXCR, one entry per CDR3 protein. There are approximately 320,000 distinct CDR3 sequences in the sample; 25% to 30% occur only once, and approximately 29% lies in the top ten. Germline-derived CDR1 and CDR2 are LGHDT and YNNKEL (reference sequence). Trimming left V 3 bases short and J 0 bases short, with 9 bases between. The CDR3 runs 15 residues. Concerning this clonotype itself: The target antigen is unknown.

The chain combines TRBV3-1 with TRBJ1-3, with D hard to call. Sequencing used blood. The source is an older woman in good health. The CDR3 here is CASSQDGLSGNTIYF. The CDR3 DNA reads TGTGCCAGCAGCCAGGACGGACTCTCTGGAAACACCATATATTTT.